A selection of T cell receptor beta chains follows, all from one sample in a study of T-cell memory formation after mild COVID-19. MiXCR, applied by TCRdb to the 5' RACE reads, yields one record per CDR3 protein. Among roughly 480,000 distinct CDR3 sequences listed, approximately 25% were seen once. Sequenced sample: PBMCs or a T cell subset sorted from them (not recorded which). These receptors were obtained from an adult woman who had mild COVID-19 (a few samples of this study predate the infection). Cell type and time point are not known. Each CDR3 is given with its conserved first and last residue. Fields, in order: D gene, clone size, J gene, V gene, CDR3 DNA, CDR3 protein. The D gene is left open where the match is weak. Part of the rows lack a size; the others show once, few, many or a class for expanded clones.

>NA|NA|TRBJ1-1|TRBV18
TGTGCCAGCTCACGGTCCGAGACAAAGGTTGTCACTGAAGCTTTCTTT
CASSRSETKVVTEAFF
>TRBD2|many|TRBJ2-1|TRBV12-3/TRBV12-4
TGTGCCAGCAGTTTCGGCACTAGCGGGGCCTACAATGAGCAGTTCTTC
CASSFGTSGAYNEQFF
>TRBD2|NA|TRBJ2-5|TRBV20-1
TGCAGTGTTCCGAGGACTAGCGGTTCAGGGACCCAGTACTTC
CSVPRTSGSGTQYF
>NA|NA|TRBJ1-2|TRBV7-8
TGTGCCAGCAGCTTAGTAAGCGCCAGGGAGAGACACTATGGCTACACCTTC
CASSLVSARERHYGYTF
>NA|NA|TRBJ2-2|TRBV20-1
TGCAGTGCTAGAGTGGGTGGCAGGTCGGCCGGGGAGCTGTTTTTT
CSARVGGRSAGELFF
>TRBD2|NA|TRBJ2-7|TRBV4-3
TGCGCCAGCAGCCCGGGGCTAGCGGGAGTCGAGCAGTACTTC
CASSPGLAGVEQYF
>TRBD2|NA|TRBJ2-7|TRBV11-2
TGTGCCAGCAGCCCCTACGGACTAGCGGGAGGGCCCTACGAGCAGTACTTC
CASSPYGLAGGPYEQYF
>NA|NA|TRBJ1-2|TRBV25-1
TGTGCCAGCAGTGCCGGAATACAGAACTATGGCTACACCTTC
CASSAGIQNYGYTF
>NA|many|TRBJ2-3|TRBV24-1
TGTGCCACCAGTGGGGGATCCGTCACAGATACGCAGTATTTT
CATSGGSVTDTQYF
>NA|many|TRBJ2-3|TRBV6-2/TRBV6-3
TGTGCCAGCAGTTACCCCGGAGGAACAGATACGCAGTATTTT
CASSYPGGTDTQYF
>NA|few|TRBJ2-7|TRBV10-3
TGTGCCATCGGCAGGGAATCCTACGAGCAGTACTTC
CAIGRESYEQYF
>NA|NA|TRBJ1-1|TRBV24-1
TGTGCCACCAGTGGCGATACTGAAGCTTTCTTT
CATSGDTEAFF
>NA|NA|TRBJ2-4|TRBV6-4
TGTGCCAGCAGTGACCCCCACAGGGTGGAGGAAAACATTCAGTACTTC
CASSDPHRVEENIQYF
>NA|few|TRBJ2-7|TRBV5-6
TGTGCCAGCAGCTTGGGGACAGTCGAGCAGTACTTC
CASSLGTVEQYF
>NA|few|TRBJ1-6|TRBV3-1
TGTGCCAGCAGCCACGCACTTCGGGAGCCGGACTCACCCCTCCACTTT
CASSHALREPDSPLHF
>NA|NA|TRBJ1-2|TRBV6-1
TGTGCCAGCCTGAAGGGAGGAGCTGGTAACTATCGCTACACCTTC
CASLKGGAGNYRYTF
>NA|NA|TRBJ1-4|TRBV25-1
TGTGCCAGCAGTGTGCAGGGTGAAATTGAAAAACTGTTTTTT
CASSVQGEIEKLFF
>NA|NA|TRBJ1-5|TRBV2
TGTGCCAGCAGTGTTAAACCGACACCGAGCAATCAGCCCCAGCATTTT
CASSVKPTPSNQPQHF
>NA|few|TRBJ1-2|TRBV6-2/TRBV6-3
TGTGCCAGCAGTTACACCCAGATAAGAAACTATGGCTACACCTTC
CASSYTQIRNYGYTF
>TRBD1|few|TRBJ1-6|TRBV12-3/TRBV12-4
TGTGCCAGCAGTTCGACAGGGGCCTATAATTCACCCCTCCACTTT
CASSSTGAYNSPLHF
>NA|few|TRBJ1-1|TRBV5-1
TGCGCCAGCAGAACCCACACAGGGAACACTGAAGCTTTCTTT
CASRTHTGNTEAFF
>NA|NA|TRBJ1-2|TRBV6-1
TGTGCCAGCAGTGAGCAACAGGACGGCTATGGCTACACCTTC
CASSEQQDGYGYTF
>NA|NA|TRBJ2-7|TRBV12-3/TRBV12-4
TGTGCCAGCAGAACCGACAGTCACTACGAGCAGTACTTC
CASRTDSHYEQYF
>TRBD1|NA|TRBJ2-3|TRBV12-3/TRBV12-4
TGTGCCAGCAGTTTGGACAGGGCCACAGATACGCAGTATTTT
CASSLDRATDTQYF
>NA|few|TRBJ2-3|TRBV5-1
TGCGCCAGCAGCTTGGAGCGGGTTAGCACAGATACGCAGTATTTT
CASSLERVSTDTQYF
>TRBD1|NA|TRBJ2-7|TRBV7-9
TGTGCCAGCAGACCTCCTGGGGGACAGGGCGCCTACGAGCAGTACTTC
CASRPPGGQGAYEQYF
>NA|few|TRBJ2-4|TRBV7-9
TGTGCCAGCAGCTTAGAAGTTAGGGGGGGCCCTCAGTACTTC
CASSLEVRGGPQYF